This TCR beta chain was obtained from a study of beta chain features in type 1 diabetes. Whole-study findings and limits: In every one of the four CD4+ subsets, TCRB CDR3s were moderately but significantly shorter in Type 1 diabetes patients.

As concerns this clone: Its antigen remains unidentified.

This CDR3 comprises 11 residues. J lost 5 bases, V lost 8 bases, and 4 bases had no gene match. CDR1 is DFQATT and CDR2 is SNEGSKA in the germline V gene (reference sequence). The authors reverse transcribed all of the isolated RNA, so sequencing captured expressed TCRB transcripts. Produced via immunoSEQ multiplex PCR; TCRdb's table is partial and in-frame only. The sample includes a few hundred thousand clones, about a sixth of them seen just once. The TCR sequence derives from a man younger than 45 with type 1 diabetes. The sequencing input was naive CD4+ T cells from blood. The chain carries TRBV20-1 and TRBJ2-5; 8 bases line up with TRBD1. The CDR3 sequence is CSTGGRETQYF. DNA of the CDR3: TGCAGTACAGGGGGTAGGGAGACCCAGTACTTC.